The clone carrying this T cell receptor (beta chain) was counted only a few times. The germline gives CDR1 MDHEN, CDR2 SYDVKM. CDR3 length equals 15 residues. V lost 7 bases and J 2 bases, leaving 15 bases between the germline ends. This sample is drawn from a study of blood T cell repertoires in COVID-19. Study context: The origin of the acute and convalescent COVID-19 samples was the United States, Italy and Spain. T cells, B-cell-depleted T cells, or PBMCs provided the cDNA or gDNA that served as material.

In the authors' workflow: Cell counts per sample came from amplifying reference gene primers. Libraries were prepared by immunoSEQ multiplex PCR; TCRdb keeps only in-frame clonotypes and omits some of them. The V and J calls and clone size are taken from that table; D and trimming were inferred from the DNA. The repertoire includes approximately 230,000 clones, about 85% of them detected once, and under 4% sits in the top ten. Material: peripheral blood. The sequence was obtained from a man between 18 and 29 years old with active or convalescent COVID-19. The chain employs TRBV28 and TRBJ1-3, with a possible D match to TRBD1 (6 bases). The CDR3 DNA sequence: TGTGCCAGCATCTTGGGGACAAGGCCTGGAAACACCATATATTTT. As protein: CASILGTRPGNTIYF.